This T cell receptor beta chain originates from a study of CD8+ T cells in alopecia areata. Across the whole study: A 6-month off-drug phase came after tofacitinib, which had lasted 6 to 18 months.

This CDR3 has 15 amino acids. CDR1 and CDR2 from the germline V gene are SGHTA and FQGNSA. The V end lost 5 bases, the J end lost 5 bases, and 18 bases lay between the germline ends. Following RNA extraction, reverse transcription yielded cDNA that acted as the sequencing template. The protocol was immunoSEQ multiplex PCR, while the TCRdb copy is restricted to in-frame clones and leaves out a portion. The sample yields over 200,000 clones, over 60% seen once. Treatment meaning: oral pan-JAK inhibitor, 5-10 mg twice daily. This TCR came from a human donor with alopecia areata. Source: CD4+ T cells sorted from blood, taken at week 4, from a patient treated with tofacitinib. The chain carries TRBV7-2 and TRBJ2-5, with D perhaps matching TRBD2 (6 bases). CDR3 amino acids: CASSPRLVRSETQYF. CDR3 coding DNA: TGTGCCAGCAGCCCAAGACTAGTAAGGTCGGAGACCCAGTACTTC.